Included here is one T cell receptor (beta chain) sequence, with context. Its specific antigen is unknown. Within one base of it there is no much larger clone, and no base qualities were kept. The record originates from a study of blood T cell repertoires in COVID-19 (dated by TCRdb to 2020 to 2022). In the study overall: The collaborator samples originated in the United States, Italy and Spain and spanned the acute and convalescent phases of COVID-19. The material from the prospective study consisted of cDNA or gDNA derived from T cells, B-cell-depleted T cells, or PBMCs. The sample metadata nearly always contained a de-identified subject ID, COVID-19 status, age in years and sex. Subjects who had been exposed to COVID-19, were actively infected with it, or had recovered from it provided the deeply sampled blood TCRbeta repertoires that made up the dataset. HLA class I and class II types, where available, came from metadata supplied by the sample provider rather than from assay-based typing. The repertoires were made available in a free public database intended to serve as a resource for research on the immune response to SARS-CoV-2. The samples were drawn from the first 160 participants of the ongoing ImmuneRACE study and from 950 to 1,500 subjects provided by 6 global collaborators.

Another Seattle source contributed samples from volunteer blood donors who had recovered from COVID-19. The collaborating institutions used their own protocols to collect whole blood in K2EDTA tubes. For TCRbeta analysis, collaborators shipped samples in one of three forms: frozen whole blood, isolated PBMCs, or DNA extracted from either of those sample types. TCRbeta CDR3 regions were amplified from genomic DNA by means of the immunoSEQ Assay, a bias-controlled multiplex PCR. The original pipeline was this. Nucleated cell counts per sample were estimated from amplification of reference gene primers within the assay. To quantify the absolute abundance of each unique TCRbeta CDR3 rearrangement, sequence reads were collapsed and filtered. For each sample, productive Simpson clonality was calculated as the square root of Simpson's diversity index over productive rearrangements. Sourced from immuneACCESS, this table was stored by TCRdb with only in-frame sequences that have V and J called. A share of the clones is absent; for the studies checked, an unresolved V gene accounts for under half, and the remainder has no known explanation. The V and J calls and the clone size are those of that table, but D and trimming were determined from the DNA. Recorded for this sample are about 170,000 clones; about 85% of them occurred a single time. The top ten constitute 1% to 1.5% of the sample.

The germline V gene (reference sequence) supplies CDR1 LGHDT and CDR2 YNNKEL. From the cysteine up to the phenylalanine, the CDR3 has a length of 14 residues. This entry keeps only the CDR3 DNA: 42 bases, framed from base 1. V is clipped by 0 bases and J by 5 bases, and the sequence between their germline boundaries is 9 bases long. The paper as a whole reports these results and caveats: The amount of clinical and demographic metadata varied by source and participant and was provided uncurated.

Source material: peripheral blood. The receptor's source is a man aged 55 to 70 who had recovered from COVID-19. In this chain, TRBV3-1 (or the pseudogene TRBV3-2) is recombined with TRBJ2-3, with TRBD1 perhaps the D gene, on 6 matching bases. The CDR3 amino acid sequence is: CASSQEQGRDTQYF. The DNA reads TGTGCCAGCAGCCAAGAACAGGGCCGAGATACGCAGTATTTT.